The 18 T cell receptor beta chains presented below share a single source sample, sequenced in a study of patients and donors after allogeneic stem cell transplantation. TCRdb re-derived calls from the RT-PCR reads in MiXCR, one entry per CDR3 protein. The repertoire holds some 880,000 distinct CDR3 sequences, with roughly 17% as singletons. Source material: blood, either unsorted or a sorted T cell fraction (not recorded which). The receptors derive from a human donor who was either an allogeneic HSCT recipient or a stem cell or donor lymphocyte infusion donor (not recorded which). It is not recorded whose cells these are; they may come from a transplant donor.

The chain employs TRBV12-3 or TRBV12-4 and TRBJ2-2, with D unresolved. Trimming removed 3 bases from V and 0 bases from J, with 8 bases in between. This CDR3 contains 15 residues. CDR3 in DNA: TGTGCCAGCAGTTTCTTAGCCCCGAACACCGGGGAGCTGTTTTTT. This gives the protein CASSFLAPNTGELFF.

The V call is TRBV7-3, the J call TRBJ2-2, with D perhaps matching TRBD2 (6 bases). The V end lost 5 bases, the J end lost 7 bases, and 8 bases lay between the germline ends. The CDR3 is made up of 12 amino acids. Germline V gene lookup returns CDR1 SGHTA and CDR2 FQGTGA. CDR3 nucleotides: TGTGCCAGCAGCCCTAGCGTCGGGGAGCTGTTTTTT. Its translation: CASSPSVGELFF.

The chain carries TRBV6-1 and TRBJ2-6; D is uncertain. The CDR3 is 14 amino acids. The V and J ends lost 2 bases and 4 bases respectively, with 6 bases between them. Germline V gives CDR1 MNHNS, CDR2 SASEGT. CDR3 loop: CASSELPGANVLTF. CDR3 nucleotide sequence: TGTGCCAGCAGTGAACTCCCCGGGGCCAACGTCCTGACTTTC.

The chain links TRBV6-6 to TRBJ2-7; a weak D match, TRBD2 (6 bases). Trimming shortened V by 8 bases and J by 0 bases, and 11 bases separated the two germline ends. Per germline, CDR1 MNHNY and CDR2 SVGAGI (reference sequence). The CDR3 runs 13 residues. In DNA, the CDR3 is TGTGCCAGCGGGGCGGGAAACTCCTACGAGCAGTACTTC. Translation: CASGAGNSYEQYF.

The sample holds a few counts of this clonotype. J is TRBJ2-3 and V is TRBV6-1; D remains ambiguous. Germline CDR1 reads MNHNS; CDR2 reads SASEGT. V lost 0 bases to trimming and J lost 4 bases, with 2 bases between them. The CDR3 contains 12 residues. The CDR3 sequence is CASSEAPDTQYF. The CDR3 DNA follows: TGTGCCAGCAGTGAAGCCCCAGATACGCAGTATTTT.

The chain combines TRBV7-3 with TRBJ2-7; D ambiguous. Looked up from germline, CDR1 is SGHTA and CDR2 is FQGTGA. The V gene lost 3 bases and the J gene lost 3 bases, with 18 bases spanning the gap. This CDR3 region has 16 residues. The chain's CDR3 is CASSFGPPGSNYEQYF. The CDR3 nucleotides read TGTGCCAGCAGCTTCGGACCCCCAGGAAGTAACTACGAGCAGTACTTC.

This clonotype was counted a few times. V usage is TRBV5-1 and J usage is TRBJ2-3; 13 positions agree with TRBD2. Per the germline V gene, CDR1 is SGHRS and CDR2 is YFSETQ. This CDR3 has 19 amino acids. V lost 0 bases and J lost 3; bases outside the gene matches: 10. For the CDR3, the DNA is TGCGCCAGCAGCTTGGGACTAGCGGGGGGCCACAAACCAACAGATACGCAGTATTTT. This gives the protein CASSLGLAGGHKPTDTQYF.

V gene TRBV20-1 combines with J gene TRBJ1-4, with D possibly TRBD1 on 5 matching bases. CDR1 DFQATT and CDR2 SNEGSKA come from the germline V gene (reference sequence). Trimming removed 5 bases from V and 0 bases from J, with 7 bases in between. This CDR3 comprises 13 residues. Here the CDR3 DNA reads TGCAGTGCTCGGACACCAACTAATGAAAAACTGTTTTTT. Amino acid sequence: CSARTPTNEKLFF.

CDR3 protein: CASSYRKRDTQYF. In nucleotides, the CDR3 is TGTGCCAGCAGTTATCGGAAGAGGGATACGCAGTATTTT. The gene calls are TRBV6-5 and TRBJ2-3; no clear D gene. Germline-derived CDR1 and CDR2 are MNHEY and SVGAGI. The CDR3 is 13 amino acids. With 3 bases removed from V and 6 bases from J, the gap between germline ends came to 10 bases.

This clonotype showed up many times. V and J are TRBV4-3 and TRBJ1-4, with 8 bases lining up with TRBD1. Germline CDR1 is LGHNA and CDR2 is YSLEER. J gave up 8 bases and V 4 bases, and 6 bases lay outside the gene matches. This CDR3 contains 14 residues. The CDR3 sequence: CASSRGQGKEKLFF. DNA for the CDR3: TGCGCCAGCAGCCGAGGACAGGGAAAAGAAAAACTGTTTTTT.

This clonotype was detected many times. This chain joins TRBV12-3 or TRBV12-4 and TRBJ2-1; TRBD1 might be the D (5 bases). CDR3 length equals 11 residues. The CDR3 DNA reads as TGTGCAGACGGCCAGGGCGACGAGCAGTTCTTC. Amino acids: CADGQGDEQFF.

This sequence joins TRBV4-3 and TRBJ2-5; 8 nucleotides align to TRBD2. With V trimmed by 1 base and J by 2 bases, 12 bases remained unmatched. The germline V gene encodes CDR1 LGHNA and CDR2 YSLEER. CDR3 length equals 18 residues. The CDR3 sequence is CASSQAIGAGGYQETQYF. CDR3 sequence (DNA): TGCGCCAGCAGCCAAGCCATTGGGGCGGGGGGATATCAAGAGACCCAGTACTTC.

In its sample, this clonotype was seen a few times. CDR3: CASGVNTAPLEQFF. The CDR3 DNA is TGTGCCAGCGGCGTCAACACGGCCCCTCTTGAGCAGTTCTTC. The V and J genes are TRBV6-1 and TRBJ2-1; D remains unclear. V gave up 8 bases and J gave up 9 bases, with 20 bases separating them. The CDR3 contains 14 residues. CDR1 and CDR2 from the germline V gene are MNHNS and SASEGT.

The chain employs TRBV19 and TRBJ1-1; D unresolved. The V end lost 7 bases, the J end lost 1 base, and 7 bases lay between the germline ends. Germline V CDR1 and CDR2: LNHDA, SQIVND (reference sequence). CDR3 size: 12 residues. The CDR3 sequence: CASMLWNTEAFF. CDR3 coding DNA: TGTGCCAGTATGTTGTGGAACACTGAAGCTTTCTTT. The whole variable domain, remainder taken from reference TRBV19 and TRBJ1-1, is DGGITQSPKYLFRKEGQNVTLSCEQNLNHDAMYWYRQDPGQGLRLIYYSQIVNDFQKGDIAEGYSVSREKKESFPLTVTSAQKNPTAFYLCASMLWNTEAFFGQGTRLTVV.

V usage is TRBV5-1 and J usage is TRBJ2-1, with D perhaps matching TRBD2 (5 bases). This CDR3 spans 16 amino acids. The germline V gene encodes CDR1 SGHRS and CDR2 YFSETQ. V lost 1 base, J lost 1 base, and 12 bases lay in between. CDR3 amino acids: CASSLLSVQSYNEQFF. The CDR3 bases are TGCGCCAGCAGCTTGCTTAGCGTACAGTCCTACAATGAGCAGTTCTTC.

This chain connects TRBV15 to TRBJ1-1; D may be TRBD1 (6 bases). The CDR3 loop spans 13 amino acids. Trimming left V 3 bases short and J 6 bases short, with 11 bases between. Germline loops: CDR1 LNHNV, CDR2 YYDKDF (reference sequence). The CDR3 here is CATSRKQGAEAFF. CDR3 DNA sequence: TGTGCCACCAGCAGGAAACAGGGAGCTGAAGCTTTCTTT.

This clonotype was recorded a few times. This chain links TRBV7-2 with TRBJ1-2; perhaps TRBD1 as D (6 bases). V shed 5 bases and J shed 6 bases, with 25 bases lying between them. Looked up from germline, CDR1 is SGHTA and CDR2 is FQGNSA. This CDR3 comprises 17 residues. The CDR3 protein is CASSQALTQGGGDGYTF. The CDR3 nucleotides are TGTGCCAGCAGCCAGGCCCTAACCCAGGGAGGGGGGGATGGCTACACCTTC.

V gene TRBV5-1 combines with J gene TRBJ1-1; the match to TRBD1 covers 12 bases. V lost 4 bases to trimming and J lost 9 bases; unmatched junction nucleotides: 4. CDR3 length equals 13 residues. Germline V gene data show CDR1 as SGHRS and CDR2 as YFSETQ. The DNA for the CDR3 is TGCGCCAGCAGCGAGGGACAGGGGGCGAAAGCTTTCTTT. Residues: CASSEGQGAKAFF. The whole variable domain, filled in from reference TRBV5-1 and TRBJ1-1, reads KAGVTQTPRYLIKTRGQQVTLSCSPISGHRSVSWYQQTPGQGLQFLFEYFSETQRNKGNFPGRFSGRQFSNSRSEMNVSTLELGDSALYLCASSEGQGAKAFFGQGTRLTVV.